This entry describes one T cell receptor (beta chain). What it recognizes is unknown. These data originate in a study of cytomegalovirus exposure and HLA in healthy donors. Turning to the study itself: The platform used for the approximately 120 validation repertoires matched that of the 666 first-cohort repertoires, a later analysis reported.

Study results and limitations: It was 150 or so TCR beta chains that were listed as cytomegalovirus-associated. The classifier, whose performance was assessed in both the original and validation cohorts, reportedly diagnosed cytomegalovirus status with high specificity and sensitivity.

Sequenced by immunoSEQ multiplex PCR; TCRdb stores in-frame clones only, minus some. The table has 100,000 or so clones, over 85% seen once. The sample taken for sequencing was PBMCs. This TCR came from a woman younger than 30 in good health and CMV-seronegative.

CDR3 bases: TGTGCCAGCAGCGTAGAGACAGGGGCCAGCTACGAGCAGTACTTC. Translating gives CASSVETGASYEQYF. The rearrangement links TRBV9 to TRBJ2-7; 8 nucleotides match TRBD1. From germline, CDR1 is SGDLS and CDR2 YYNGEE. The CDR3 consists of 15 residues. Trimming at V came to 0 bases and at J to 3 bases, leaving 5 bases not matched to a gene.